Only a few counts were recorded for the clone carrying this TCR beta chain. The antigen is unknown. The data were obtained in a study of cytomegalovirus exposure and HLA in healthy donors. Nominal health characterized the donors when sampled, though unrecorded immune exposures were likely. V lost 5 bases and J 9 bases, leaving 16 bases between the germline ends. The CDR3 runs to 14 residues. Germline V gives CDR1 MNHEY, CDR2 SVGAGI. Study-level findings and limits: Later work associated roughly 17,000 TCR beta sequences with HLA alleles at 0.05 false discovery rate. The later analysis indicated that the majority of CMV-associated TCR beta chains appeared HLA-restricted. Data from an earlier analysis indicated that most TCR beta V segments were productive either about 87% or about 30% of the time.

In the PCR, 60 Vbeta and 13 Jbeta primers were used. Profiled with immunoSEQ multiplex PCR; TCRdb holds only in-frame clones, not every one. The sample consists of some 120,000 clones, 8% to 9.5% of them appearing once. The genes are TRBV6-5 and TRBJ2-2; a possible D gene is TRBD1 (6 bases). This TCR derives from a man in his forties in good health and CMV-seronegative. Source material: PBMCs. CDR3 coding DNA: TGTGCCAGCAGTCCGAATCTTCAGGGGCGGGAGCTGTTTTTT. Its translation: CASSPNLQGRELFF.